This is a list of T cell receptor beta chains from one sample in a study of identical twins. TCRdb re-called the 5' RACE reads through MiXCR, storing one row per CDR3 protein. The data hold around 250,000 distinct CDR3 sequences, with over 5.5% observed a single time. These sequences were also reported in another study, on T cells expressing NK-cell markers.

Specimen: CD8+ T cells sorted from blood. Receptors were obtained from a woman under 30 in good health. Both conserved end residues are part of each CDR3. A D gene is named only where the DNA matches it firmly. Some rows have no size entry. The others give once, few or many, or a class for an expanded clone.

length	V	D	J	size	CDR3	DNA
15	TRBV7-9	-	TRBJ2-7	few	CASSQPLTVSYEQYF	TGTGCCAGCAGCCAGCCCCTGACGGTCTCCTACGAGCAGTACTTC
14	TRBV4-3	-	TRBJ2-1	-	CASSQDHEVNEQFF	TGCGCCAGCAGCCAAGACCACGAAGTCAATGAGCAGTTCTTC
15	TRBV7-9	TRBD1	TRBJ2-7	few	CASSLAPGTAYEQYF	TGTGCCAGCAGCTTAGCGCCTGGGACAGCCTACGAGCAGTACTTC
13	TRBV4-3	-	TRBJ2-1	many	CASSQDTYNEQFF	TGCGCCAGCAGCCAAGATACCTACAATGAGCAGTTCTTC
15	TRBV12-3/TRBV12-4	TRBD2	TRBJ2-3	few	CASSLKTSGTDTQYF	TGTGCCAGCAGCCTTAAGACTAGCGGCACAGATACGCAGTATTTT
17	TRBV5-1	TRBD1	TRBJ1-2	few	CASSQTGGVKGSDGYTF	TGCGCCAGCAGCCAGACAGGGGGAGTTAAGGGAAGCGATGGCTACACCTTC
15	TRBV20-1	-	TRBJ2-5	-	CSAIRGSGTLETQYF	TGCAGTGCTATCCGAGGCTCCGGGACATTAGAGACCCAGTACTTC
17	TRBV6-1	-	TRBJ2-5	few	CASSDLLTGSLQETQYF	TGTGCCAGCAGTGACCTACTTACAGGGAGCCTCCAAGAGACCCAGTACTTC
16	TRBV4-1	-	TRBJ2-7	few	CASSQDPRGNPYEQYF	TGCGCCAGCAGCCAAGATCCCCGGGGGAACCCCTACGAGCAGTACTTC
14	TRBV3-1	-	TRBJ2-7	few	CASSQEKSSYEQYF	TGTGCCAGCAGCCAAGAAAAGAGCTCCTACGAGCAGTACTTC
18	TRBV7-3	TRBD2	TRBJ2-1	-	CASSLISGGALDNNEQFF	TGTGCCAGCAGCTTAATTAGCGGGGGGGCCTTAGACAACAATGAGCAGTTCTTC
14	TRBV3-1	-	TRBJ2-3	-	CASSQYLRTDTQYF	TGTGCCAGCAGCCAATATCTGCGCACAGATACGCAGTATTTT
15	TRBV25-1	TRBD2	TRBJ2-3	-	CASSAQGLASDTQYF	TGTGCCAGCAGTGCCCAGGGACTAGCTTCAGATACGCAGTATTTT
16	TRBV3-1	TRBD2	TRBJ2-1	many	CASSQDVGLAGVEQFF	TGTGCCAGCAGCCAAGATGTGGGCCTAGCGGGAGTTGAGCAGTTCTTC
13	TRBV12-3/TRBV12-4	TRBD2	TRBJ2-7	many	CASSSGGNYEQYF	TGTGCCAGCAGTTCCGGGGGGAATTACGAGCAGTACTTC
11	TRBV5-1	-	TRBJ2-1	many	CASSLGEEQFF	TGCGCCAGCAGCTTGGGGGAAGAGCAGTTCTTC
15	TRBV15	TRBD1	TRBJ2-1	many	CATSGAGGSYNEQFF	TGTGCCACCAGCGGCGCAGGGGGCTCCTACAATGAGCAGTTCTTC
12	TRBV30	TRBD2	TRBJ2-7	many	CASRPGGYEQYF	TGTGCCTCCCGCCCGGGGGGCTACGAGCAGTACTTC
13	TRBV29-1	-	TRBJ1-1	-	CSVAGGQNTEAFF	TGCAGCGTCGCCGGGGGGCAGAACACTGAAGCTTTCTTT
15	TRBV6-5	-	TRBJ1-2	-	CASSYSFNSNYGYTF	TGTGCCAGCAGTTACTCGTTTAACAGTAACTATGGCTACACCTTC
15	TRBV4-1	TRBD1	TRBJ2-7	few	CASSQSGTGVGEQYF	TGCGCCAGCAGCCAATCCGGGACAGGGGTTGGCGAGCAGTACTTC
14	TRBV30	-	TRBJ1-5	-	CAWSSGRGNQPQHF	TGTGCCTGGAGTTCGGGCAGGGGCAATCAGCCCCAGCATTTT
15	TRBV6-2/TRBV6-3	-	TRBJ2-5	-	CASSSRRRTQETQYF	TGTGCCAGCAGCTCACGGCGCCGAACCCAAGAGACCCAGTACTTC
14	TRBV9	TRBD1	TRBJ1-1	-	CASSPQGVGTEAFF	TGTGCCAGCAGCCCACAGGGGGTTGGCACTGAAGCTTTCTTT
14	TRBV9	TRBD1	TRBJ1-1	few	CASSSQGTATEAFF	TGTGCCAGCAGCTCCCAGGGGACAGCCACTGAAGCTTTCTTT
16	TRBV6-4	-	TRBJ2-1	-	CASSDVMGAYYNEQFF	TGTGCCAGCAGTGACGTTATGGGGGCTTATTACAATGAGCAGTTCTTC
10	TRBV12-3/TRBV12-4	-	TRBJ2-2	few	CATGAGELFF	TGTGCCACTGGGGCCGGGGAGCTGTTTTTT
12	TRBV7-9	-	TRBJ2-1	-	CASSREFNEQFF	TGTGCCAGCAGCCGGGAGTTCAATGAGCAGTTCTTC